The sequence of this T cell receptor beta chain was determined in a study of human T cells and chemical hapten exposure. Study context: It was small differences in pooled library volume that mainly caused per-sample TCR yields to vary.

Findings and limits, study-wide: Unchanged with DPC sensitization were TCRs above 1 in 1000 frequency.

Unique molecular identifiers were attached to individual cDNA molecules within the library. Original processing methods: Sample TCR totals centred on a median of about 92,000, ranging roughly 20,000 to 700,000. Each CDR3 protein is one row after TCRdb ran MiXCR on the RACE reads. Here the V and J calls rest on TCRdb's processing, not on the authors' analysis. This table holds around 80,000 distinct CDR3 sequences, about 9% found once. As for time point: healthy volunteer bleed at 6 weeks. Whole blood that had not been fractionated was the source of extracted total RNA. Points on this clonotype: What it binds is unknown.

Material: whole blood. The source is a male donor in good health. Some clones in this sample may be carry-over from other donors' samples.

The CDR3 loop is CASSLGRGRLTDTQYF. The DNA for the CDR3 is TGTGCCAGCAGCTTGGGCAGGGGGCGCCTCACAGATACGCAGTATTTT. The rearrangement joins TRBV5-4 to TRBJ2-3, with 8 bases lining up with TRBD1. Trimming at V came to 0 bases and at J to 2 bases, leaving 5 bases not matched to a gene. Germline CDR1 SGHNT, CDR2 YYREEE (reference sequence). The CDR3 runs 16 residues.